These T cell receptor beta chains were read from a single sample in a study of vaccination and CD4 T cells after COVID-19. These receptors have no known antigen. TCRdb reprocessed the PCR reads with MiXCR, giving one entry per CDR3 protein. The sample includes 3,000 to 4,000 distinct CDR3 sequences, approximately 31% of them seen just once. Material for sequencing was CD4+ T cells from blood, cultured in vitro. These receptor sequences come from a human donor who had recovered from COVID-19. The CDR3 runs from the conserved cysteine through the conserved F or W. The D gene is left open where the match is weak. Rows may omit the clone size; those that give it use once, few, many or a size class.

length	V	size	D	J	DNA	CDR3
15	TRBV6-4	NA	NA	TRBJ1-1	TGTGCCAGCCGCCGGGACGCACTAGGGGGGTCTGAAGCTTTCTTT	CASRRDALGGSEAFF
16	TRBV11-2	few	TRBD1	TRBJ1-2	TGTGCCAGCAGTATTAGCACCGCGACAGGGGCCTATGGCTACACCTTC	CASSISTATGAYGYTF
13	TRBV11-2	NA	NA	TRBJ1-3	TGTGCCAGCAGCTGGTCAGTAGGAAACACCATATATTTT	CASSWSVGNTIYF
15	TRBV5-1	NA	TRBD1	TRBJ2-2	TGCGCCAGCAGCTTGGGGGACAGGGCCTCCGGGGAGCTGTTTTTT	CASSLGDRASGELFF
15	TRBV7-3	few	TRBD1	TRBJ1-2	TGTGCCAGCAGCCCTGGCGGGACAGGCTCAAGGGGCTACACCTTC	CASSPGGTGSRGYTF
11	TRBV30	NA	NA	TRBJ2-3	TGTGCCTGGGGCCTGGCAGATACGCAGTATTTT	CAWGLADTQYF
15	TRBV24-1	NA	TRBD2	TRBJ2-3	TGTGCCACCTCTAGCGGGGGGGCCGCAACAGATACGCAGTATTTT	CATSSGGAATDTQYF
13	TRBV6-1	NA	TRBD2	TRBJ2-5	TGTGCCATCAGCGATCGGGGAGGGGAGACCCAGTACTTC	CAISDRGGETQYF
15	TRBV7-6	few	TRBD2	TRBJ2-3	TGTGCCAGCAGCTTAGGACTAGCGGGCACAGATACGCAGTATTTT	CASSLGLAGTDTQYF
16	TRBV20-1	NA	TRBD2	TRBJ2-2	TGCAGTGCTCCGACTAGCGGGGGGGCGGGCACCGGGGAGCTGTTTTTT	CSAPTSGGAGTGELFF
22	TRBV23-1	few	TRBD1	TRBJ1-6	TGCGCCAGCAGCCTAGACAGGGGGCGAAATCCGAGGAGGGGGCCCTATAATTCACCCCTCCACTTT	CASSLDRGRNPRRGPYNSPLHF
16	TRBV6-1	NA	TRBD1	TRBJ2-3	TGTGCCAGCACCACCCTGTGGACAGGGTTCACAGATACGCAGTATTTT	CASTTLWTGFTDTQYF
13	TRBV19	few	NA	TRBJ2-7	TGTGCCAGTAGTATGGGACTCTCCTACGAGCAGTACTTC	CASSMGLSYEQYF
14	TRBV27	NA	TRBD1	TRBJ1-2	TGTGCCAGCAGTCTACAGGGGACGAACTATGGCTACACCTTC	CASSLQGTNYGYTF
15	TRBV19	NA	NA	TRBJ1-6	TGTGCCAGTAGTATCTCAGGGTACGAGGTTTCACCCCTCCACTTT	CASSISGYEVSPLHF
16	TRBV6-1	NA	NA	TRBJ1-1	TGTGCCAGCAACATAGACAGGAGGGTGTGGGAGACTGAAGCTTTCTTT	CASNIDRRVWETEAFF
14	TRBV20-1	NA	TRBD2	TRBJ2-1	TGCAGTGCTTCGGGACTAGGACTGGGGAATGAGCAGTTCTTC	CSASGLGLGNEQFF
14	TRBV7-8	few	NA	TRBJ2-7	TGTGCCAGCAGCCGCCGGGACGTAGGTCTCGAGCAGTACTTC	CASSRRDVGLEQYF
15	TRBV6-1	NA	TRBD1	TRBJ1-6	TGTGCCAGCAGTACCCGACAGGGGATGAATTCACCCCTCCACTTT	CASSTRQGMNSPLHF
15	TRBV9	few	TRBD2	TRBJ2-1	TGTGCCAGCAGCGTAGCAAGCGGGGGGGCGGTTAAGCAGTTCTTC	CASSVASGGAVKQFF
16	TRBV6-4	NA	NA	TRBJ2-7	TGTGCCAGCAGTGACTTTAGGCCCCTAAAATCCTACGAGCAGTACTTC	CASSDFRPLKSYEQYF
15	TRBV2	NA	TRBD1	TRBJ1-1	TGTGCCAGCAGAGGACAGGGGAAAGGGAACACTGAAGCTTTCTTT	CASRGQGKGNTEAFF
17	TRBV20-1	NA	TRBD2	TRBJ2-5	TGCAGTGCTGGGCCGCCGGGACTAGCGGGAGACCAAGAGACCCAGTACTTC	CSAGPPGLAGDQETQYF
14	TRBV5-4	NA	TRBD1	TRBJ1-6	TGTGCCAGCAGTCGGACAGGGAGTAAGTCACCCCTCCACTTT	CASSRTGSKSPLHF
15	TRBV21-1	NA	NA	TRBJ1-3	TGTGCCAGCAGACAGCCGACAGTCTCTGGAAACACCATATATTTT	CASRQPTVSGNTIYF
11	TRBV12-5	NA	NA	TRBJ2-7	TGTGCTAGTGGTTTAGGCTACGAGCAGTACTTC	CASGLGYEQYF
12	TRBV12-3/TRBV12-4	NA	NA	TRBJ2-5	TGTGCCAGCAGTCTAATACTCGAGACCCAGTACTTC	CASSLILETQYF